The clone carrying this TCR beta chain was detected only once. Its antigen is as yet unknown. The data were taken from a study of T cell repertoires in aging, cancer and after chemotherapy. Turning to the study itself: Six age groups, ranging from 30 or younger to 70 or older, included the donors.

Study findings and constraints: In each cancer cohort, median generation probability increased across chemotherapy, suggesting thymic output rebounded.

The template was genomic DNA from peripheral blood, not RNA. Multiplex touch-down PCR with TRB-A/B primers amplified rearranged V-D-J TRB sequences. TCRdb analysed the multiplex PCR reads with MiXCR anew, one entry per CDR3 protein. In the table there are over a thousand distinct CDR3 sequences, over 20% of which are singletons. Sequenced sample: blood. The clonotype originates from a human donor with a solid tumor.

This CDR3 reads CSARGRREPYNEQFF. The DNA for the CDR3 is TGCAGTGCTAGAGGGCGCAGGGAGCCCTACAATGAGCAGTTCTTC. The V and J genes are TRBV20-1 and TRBJ2-1; D possibly matches TRBD1 or TRBD2 (5 bases each). The germline V gene encodes CDR1 DFQATT and CDR2 SNEGSKA (reference sequence). V gave up 1 base and J gave up 2 bases, with 12 bases separating them. The CDR3 runs to 15 residues.